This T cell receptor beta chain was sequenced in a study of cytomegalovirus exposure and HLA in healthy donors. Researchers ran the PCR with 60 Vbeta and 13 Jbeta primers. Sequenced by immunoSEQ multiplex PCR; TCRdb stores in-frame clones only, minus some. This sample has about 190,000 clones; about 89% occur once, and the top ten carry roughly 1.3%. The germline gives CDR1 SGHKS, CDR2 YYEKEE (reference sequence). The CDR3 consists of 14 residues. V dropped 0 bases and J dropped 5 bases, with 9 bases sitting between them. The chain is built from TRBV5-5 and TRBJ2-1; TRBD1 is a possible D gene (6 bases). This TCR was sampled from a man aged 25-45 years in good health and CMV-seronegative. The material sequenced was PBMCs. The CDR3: CASSLAGEHNEQFF. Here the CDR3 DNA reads TGTGCCAGCAGCTTGGCAGGGGAGCACAATGAGCAGTTCTTC.